This T cell receptor beta chain emerged from a study of blood T cell repertoires in COVID-19. Study as a whole: COVID-19 samples collected from the United States, Italy and Spain covered acute and convalescent phases. T cells, B-cell-depleted T cells, or PBMCs provided the cDNA or gDNA that served as material.

Authors' methods: Amplified reference gene primers provided the basis for estimating nucleated cell counts. Assay: immunoSEQ multiplex PCR; the TCRdb copy retains only in-frame clones and omits some. The V and J calls and clone size were taken over from that table, and D and trimming were inferred from the DNA. Of about 120,000 clones in the sample, roughly 89% were seen once. While infection was still active, Seattle patients were enrolled and then followed longitudinally. The clonotype was recovered from a woman aged 55-70 years with COVID-19, enrolled during active disease. Specimen: peripheral blood.

The CDR3 sequence is CASSVSSGGYNEQFF. CDR3 DNA sequence: TGTGCCAGCAGTGTCTCTAGCGGGGGGTACAATGAGCAGTTCTTC. This rearrangement joins TRBV2 to TRBJ2-1, with 11 bases matching TRBD2. The junction had 3 bases not matched to a gene; V was cut back by 4 bases and J by 4 bases. CDR1 is SNHLY, CDR2 FYNNEI, per germline. The CDR3 extends over 15 amino acids.